This TCR beta chain appears in the sequencing data of a study of vaccination effects on CD4 cells after COVID-19. About the research overall: A median of 72 days separated the second dose and sampling.

As to this clone: What it binds is unknown.

Before sequencing, viral peptide pools were used by the ViraFEST assay to expand antigen-specific CD4+ T cells. Isolation of CD4+ T cells took place after about ten days of culture. Two doses of BNT162b2 or mRNA-1273 vaccine were administered to participants. Testing of the vaccine recipients showed negative nucleocapsid antibodies and no prior SARS-CoV-2 infection. They grew under 2.5 million PBMC in each well, adding about 9.5 IU/ml IL-2 and approximately 10 ug/ml peptides. The authors replaced half the medium with IL-2 medium on days 3 and 7. Some clones are missing from TCRdb's copy, which holds only in-frame ones; the method was immunoSEQ multiplex PCR. The sample has 30,000 to 40,000 clones, approximately 80% seen once. CDR3 size: 12 residues. CDR1 is ENHRY and CDR2 is SYGVKD in the germline V gene. V dropped 11 bases and J dropped 1 base, with 8 bases sitting between them.

The chain uses TRBV10-3 and TRBJ2-2; D not resolved. This specimen consisted of CD4+ T cells from PBMCs cultured with HCoV-NL63 spike peptides, obtained after COVID-19 vaccination. This receptor was taken from a human donor who received a COVID-19 vaccine. Some clones in this sample may be carry-over from other donors' samples. For the CDR3, the DNA is TGTGCCGCCGGAAAGAACACCGGGGAGCTGTTTTTT. Translated: CAAGKNTGELFF.